The present entry profiles one T cell receptor beta chain with its context. Antigen specificity is unknown. The sample holds other DNA sequences that translate to the same CDR3. The record originates from a study of beta chain features in type 1 diabetes. General observations from the study: Patients with Type 1 diabetes showed moderately but significantly shorter TCRB CDR3s in all four CD4+ subsets. VDJ junctions from patients with type 1 diabetes contained fewer insertions and more deletions.

The entirety of the isolated RNA underwent reverse transcription, so expressed TCRB transcripts were sequenced. The protocol was immunoSEQ multiplex PCR, while the TCRdb copy is restricted to in-frame clones and leaves out a portion. Of approximately 250,000 clones in the sample, approximately 11% are singletons; the top ten hold about 0.018%. The authors sorted CD4+ naive, central memory, regulatory and stem cell-like memory cells via CD45RO/CCR7/CD25/CD127/CD95/CD27. The germline V gene has CDR1 SGDLS and CDR2 YYNGEE. The trim removed 0 bases at V and 2 bases at J, leaving 1 base unmatched. The CDR3 length is 15 residues.

The sequence was collected from a young man with type 1 diabetes. The chain joins TRBV9 to TRBJ2-2; 7 nucleotides match TRBD1. The sample taken for sequencing was naive CD4+ T cells from blood. This CDR3 is CASSVGQGNTGELFF. The CDR3 region has the DNA TGTGCCAGCAGCGTAGGACAGGGTAACACCGGGGAGCTGTTTTTT.